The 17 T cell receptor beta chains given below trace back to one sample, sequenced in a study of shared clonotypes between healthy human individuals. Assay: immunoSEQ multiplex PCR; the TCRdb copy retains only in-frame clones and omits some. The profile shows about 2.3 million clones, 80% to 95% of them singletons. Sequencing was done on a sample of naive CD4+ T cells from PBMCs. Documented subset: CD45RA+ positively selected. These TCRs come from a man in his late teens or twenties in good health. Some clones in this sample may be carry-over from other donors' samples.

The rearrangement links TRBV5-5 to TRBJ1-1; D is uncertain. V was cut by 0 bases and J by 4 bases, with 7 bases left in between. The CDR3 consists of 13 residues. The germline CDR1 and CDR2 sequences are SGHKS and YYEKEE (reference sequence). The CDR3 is CASSLGRGTEAFF. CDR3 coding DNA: TGTGCCAGCAGCTTGGGGAGAGGCACTGAAGCTTTCTTT. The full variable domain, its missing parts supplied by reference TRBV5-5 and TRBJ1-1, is DAGVTQSPTHLIKTRGQQVTLRCSPISGHKSVSWYQQVLGQGPQFIFQYYEKEERGRGNFPDRFSARQFPNYSSELNVNALLLGDSALYLCASSLGRGTEAFFGQGTRLTVV.

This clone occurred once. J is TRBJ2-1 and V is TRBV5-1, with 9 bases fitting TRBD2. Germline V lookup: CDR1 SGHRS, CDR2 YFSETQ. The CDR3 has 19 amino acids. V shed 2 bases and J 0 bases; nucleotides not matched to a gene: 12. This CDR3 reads CASSFLTTLAGPSYNEQFF. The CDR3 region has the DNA TGCGCCAGCAGCTTCCTTACCACTCTAGCGGGACCCTCCTACAATGAGCAGTTCTTC.

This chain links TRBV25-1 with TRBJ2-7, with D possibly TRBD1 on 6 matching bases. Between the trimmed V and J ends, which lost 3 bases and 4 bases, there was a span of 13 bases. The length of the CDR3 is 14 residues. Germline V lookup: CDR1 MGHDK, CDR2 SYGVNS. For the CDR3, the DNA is TGTGCCAGCAGTGAGGGGGCGTTGAAGTACGAGCAGTACTTC. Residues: CASSEGALKYEQYF.

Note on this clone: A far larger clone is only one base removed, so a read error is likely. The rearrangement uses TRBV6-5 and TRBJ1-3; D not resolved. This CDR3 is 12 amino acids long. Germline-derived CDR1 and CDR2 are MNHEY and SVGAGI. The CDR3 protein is CASTGSGNTTYF. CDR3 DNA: TGTGCCAGCACCGGCTCTGGAAACACCACATATTTT.

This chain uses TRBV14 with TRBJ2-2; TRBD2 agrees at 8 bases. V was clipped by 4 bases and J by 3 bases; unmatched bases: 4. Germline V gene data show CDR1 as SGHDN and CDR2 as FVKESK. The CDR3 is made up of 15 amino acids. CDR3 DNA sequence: TGTGCCAGCAGCCCGGGAGGGAGGGACACCGGGGAGCTGTTTTTT. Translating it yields CASSPGGRDTGELFF.

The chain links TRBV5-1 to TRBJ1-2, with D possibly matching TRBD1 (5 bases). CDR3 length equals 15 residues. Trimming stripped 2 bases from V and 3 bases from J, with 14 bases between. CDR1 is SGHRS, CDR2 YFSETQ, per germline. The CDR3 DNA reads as TGCGCCAGCAGCTTTTGGAGCCAGGGTGACTATGGCTACACCTTC. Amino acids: CASSFWSQGDYGYTF.

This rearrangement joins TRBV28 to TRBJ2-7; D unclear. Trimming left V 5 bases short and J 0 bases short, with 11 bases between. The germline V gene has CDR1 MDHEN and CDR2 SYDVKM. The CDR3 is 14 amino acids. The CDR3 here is CASSPEWNSYEQYF. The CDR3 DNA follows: TGTGCCAGCAGTCCAGAATGGAACTCCTACGAGCAGTACTTC. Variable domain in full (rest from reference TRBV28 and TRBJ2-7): DVKVTQSSRYLVKRTGEKVFLECVQDMDHENMFWYRQDPGLGLRLIYFSYDVKMKEKGDIPEGYSVSREKKERFSLILESASTNQTSMYLCASSPEWNSYEQYFGPGTRLTVT.

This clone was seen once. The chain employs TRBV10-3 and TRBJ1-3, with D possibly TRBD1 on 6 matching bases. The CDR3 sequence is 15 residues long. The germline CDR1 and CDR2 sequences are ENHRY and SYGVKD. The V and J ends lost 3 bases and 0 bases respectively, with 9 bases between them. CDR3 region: CAISEGQTSGNTIYF. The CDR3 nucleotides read TGTGCCATCAGTGAAGGACAGACCTCTGGAAACACCATATATTTT.

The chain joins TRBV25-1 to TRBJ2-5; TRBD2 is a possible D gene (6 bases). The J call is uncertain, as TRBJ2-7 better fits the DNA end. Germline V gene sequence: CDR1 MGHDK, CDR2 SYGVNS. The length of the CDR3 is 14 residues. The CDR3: CASSDRASAYEQYF. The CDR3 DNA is TGTGCCAGCAGTGATCGGGCTAGCGCCTACGAGCAGTACTTC.

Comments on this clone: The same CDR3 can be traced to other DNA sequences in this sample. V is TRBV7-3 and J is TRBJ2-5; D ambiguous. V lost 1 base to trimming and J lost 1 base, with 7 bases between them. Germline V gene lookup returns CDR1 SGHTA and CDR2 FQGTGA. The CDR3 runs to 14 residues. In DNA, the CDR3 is TGTGCCAGCAGCTTAATGGGCACCCAAGAGACCCAGTACTTC. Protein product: CASSLMGTQETQYF.

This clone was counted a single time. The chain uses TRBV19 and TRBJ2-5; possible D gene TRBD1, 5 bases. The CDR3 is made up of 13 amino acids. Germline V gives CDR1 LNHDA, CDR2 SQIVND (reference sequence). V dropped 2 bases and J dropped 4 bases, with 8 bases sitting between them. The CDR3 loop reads CASSINRRETQYF. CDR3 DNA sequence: TGTGCCAGTAGTATAAACAGGCGAGAGACCCAGTACTTC.

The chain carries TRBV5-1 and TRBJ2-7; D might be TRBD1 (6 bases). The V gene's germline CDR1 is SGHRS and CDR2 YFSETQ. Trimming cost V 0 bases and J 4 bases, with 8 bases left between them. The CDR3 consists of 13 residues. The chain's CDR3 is CASSLGTEYEQYF. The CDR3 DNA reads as TGCGCCAGCAGCTTGGGGACAGAGTACGAGCAGTACTTC.

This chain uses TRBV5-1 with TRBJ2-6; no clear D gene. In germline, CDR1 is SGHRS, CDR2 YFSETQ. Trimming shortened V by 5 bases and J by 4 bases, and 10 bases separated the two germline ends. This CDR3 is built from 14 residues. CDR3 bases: TGCGCCAGCAGTGTAGCCTCGGGGGCCAACGTCCTGACTTTC. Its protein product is CASSVASGANVLTF.

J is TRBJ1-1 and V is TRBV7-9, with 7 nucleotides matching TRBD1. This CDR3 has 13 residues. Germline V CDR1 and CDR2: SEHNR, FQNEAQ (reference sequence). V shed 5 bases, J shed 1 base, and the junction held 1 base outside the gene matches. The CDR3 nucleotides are TGTGCCAGCAGCGGACAGGAGAACACTGAAGCTTTCTTT. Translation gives CASSGQENTEAFF.

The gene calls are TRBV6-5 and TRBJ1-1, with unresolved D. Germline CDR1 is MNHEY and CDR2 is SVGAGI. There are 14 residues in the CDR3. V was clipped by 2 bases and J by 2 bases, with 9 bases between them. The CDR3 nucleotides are TGTGCCAGCAGTTACCTAAGACCCAACACTGAAGCTTTCTTT. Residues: CASSYLRPNTEAFF.

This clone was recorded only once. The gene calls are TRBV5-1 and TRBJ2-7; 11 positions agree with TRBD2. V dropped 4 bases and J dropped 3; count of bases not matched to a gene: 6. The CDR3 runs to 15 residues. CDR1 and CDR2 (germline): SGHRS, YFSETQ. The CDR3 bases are TGCGCCAGCAGCCCGGGACTAGCGGAAAACTACGAGCAGTACTTC. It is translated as CASSPGLAENYEQYF.

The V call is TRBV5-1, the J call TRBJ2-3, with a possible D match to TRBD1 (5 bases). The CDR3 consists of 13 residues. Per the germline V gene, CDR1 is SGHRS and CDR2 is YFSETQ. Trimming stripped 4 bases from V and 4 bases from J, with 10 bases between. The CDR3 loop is CASSSRGPDTQYF. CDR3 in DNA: TGCGCCAGCAGCAGTAGGGGCCCAGATACGCAGTATTTT.